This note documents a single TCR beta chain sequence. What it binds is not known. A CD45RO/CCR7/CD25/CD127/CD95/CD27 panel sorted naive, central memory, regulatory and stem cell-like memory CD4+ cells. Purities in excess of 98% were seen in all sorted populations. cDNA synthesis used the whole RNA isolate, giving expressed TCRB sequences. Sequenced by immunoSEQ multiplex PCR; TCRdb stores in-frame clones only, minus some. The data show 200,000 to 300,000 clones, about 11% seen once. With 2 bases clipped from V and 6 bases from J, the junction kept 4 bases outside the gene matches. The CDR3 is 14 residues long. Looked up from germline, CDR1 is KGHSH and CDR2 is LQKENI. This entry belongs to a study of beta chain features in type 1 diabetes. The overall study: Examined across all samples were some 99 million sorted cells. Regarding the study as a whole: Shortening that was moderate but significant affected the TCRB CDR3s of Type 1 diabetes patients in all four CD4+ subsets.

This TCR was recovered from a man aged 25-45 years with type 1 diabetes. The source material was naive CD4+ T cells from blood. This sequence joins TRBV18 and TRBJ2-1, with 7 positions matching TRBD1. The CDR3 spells CASSPWGQLNEQFF. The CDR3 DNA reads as TGTGCCAGCTCACCATGGGGACAGCTCAATGAGCAGTTCTTC.